The 8 T cell receptor beta chains below come from one sample, sequenced in a study of blood T cell repertoires in COVID-19. Profiled with immunoSEQ multiplex PCR; TCRdb holds only in-frame clones, not every one. In the table there are fewer than 250,000 clones, around four fifths of which are singletons. The sequenced sample was peripheral blood. All receptors derive from a woman aged 55-75 years with active or convalescent COVID-19.

V gene TRBV5-1 combines with J gene TRBJ2-1, with 7 bases that match TRBD2. J lost 9 bases, V lost 4 bases, and 7 bases had no gene match. The CDR3 loop spans 13 amino acids. Germline V gene sequence: CDR1 SGHRS, CDR2 YFSETQ. The CDR3 DNA reads as TGCGCCAGCAGCCTGACTAGCTGGGCTGAGCAGTTCTTC. Amino acid sequence: CASSLTSWAEQFF. The complete variable domain, with remaining parts taken from reference TRBV5-1 and TRBJ2-1, reads KAGVTQTPRYLIKTRGQQVTLSCSPISGHRSVSWYQQTPGQGLQFLFEYFSETQRNKGNFPGRFSGRQFSNSRSEMNVSTLELGDSALYLCASSLTSWAEQFFGPGTRLTVL.

The chain has TRBV9 and TRBJ2-3, with TRBD1 identical over 8 bases. CDR3 length: 15 amino acids. The ends lost 0 bases at V and 4 bases at J; junction bases unmatched: 4. The germline gives CDR1 SGDLS, CDR2 YYNGEE. CDR3 nucleotides: TGTGCCAGCAGCGTAGTAGGACAGGGATCAGATACGCAGTATTTT. Protein product: CASSVVGQGSDTQYF.

This sequence joins TRBV20-1 and TRBJ2-5, with D possibly called TRBD1 or TRBD2 (6 bases each). Germline assignment: CDR1 DFQATT and CDR2 SNEGSKA (reference sequence). Trimming removed 3 bases from V and 2 bases from J, with 10 bases in between. The CDR3 has 13 amino acids. This CDR3 is CSASGGRQETQYF. Written as DNA, the CDR3 is TGCAGTGCTAGTGGGGGGCGGCAAGAGACCCAGTACTTC.

The rearrangement uses TRBV11-2 and TRBJ2-7, with 12 bases aligning to TRBD2. The CDR3 sequence is 16 residues long. V lost 0 bases and J lost 5; bases outside the gene matches: 5. CDR1 and CDR2 from the germline V gene are SGHAT and FQNNGV. The CDR3 region has the DNA TGTGCCAGCAGCTTAGATCTAGCGGGAGGGCGGAACGAGCAGTACTTC. The encoded protein is CASSLDLAGGRNEQYF.

The V and J genes are TRBV19 and TRBJ2-7; D remains ambiguous. The CDR3 is 11 residues long. The germline gives CDR1 LNHDA, CDR2 SQIVND (reference sequence). The V and J ends lost 3 bases and 6 bases respectively, with 6 bases between them. CDR3 loop: CASSIFGEQYF. In DNA form, the CDR3 reads TGTGCCAGTAGTATTTTCGGCGAGCAGTACTTC.

This sequence joins TRBV29-1 and TRBJ2-3; no clear D. This CDR3 region has 12 residues. The germline V gene encodes CDR1 SQVTM and CDR2 ANQGSEA. V shed 7 bases and J shed 1 base, with 9 bases lying between them. CDR3 in DNA: TGCAGCGGAGCTACCGGCACAGATACGCAGTATTTT. Encoded protein: CSGATGTDTQYF.

This sequence joins TRBV7-2 and TRBJ1-1; no firm D call. The CDR3 loop spans 11 amino acids. Germline V gene sequence: CDR1 SGHTA, CDR2 FQGNSA. Trimming pared 8 bases from V and 1 base from J, leaving 5 bases between. The CDR3 protein is CASGRNTEAFF. CDR3 DNA sequence: TGTGCCAGCGGTAGGAACACTGAAGCTTTCTTT.

The V gene is TRBV10-3, the J gene TRBJ1-2, with 11 bases that match TRBD1. The germline V gene has CDR1 ENHRY and CDR2 SYGVKD. This CDR3 is built from 15 residues. V gave up 8 bases and J gave up 4 bases; unmatched junction bases: 9. CDR3 sequence (DNA): TGTGCCATCTCCCCGCTCGGACAGGGGGCCTATGGCTACACCTTC. Translated, it gives CAISPLGQGAYGYTF.